This T cell receptor (beta chain) originates from a study of shared clonotypes between healthy human individuals. Study results and caveats: Incomplete sequencing of sorted subsets was indicated by rarefaction despite large depth. On the whole, naive subsets had larger estimated richness than memory subsets had.

Every donor, a Caucasian adult, lived in Nashville, Tennessee. How the authors handled the data: ImmunoSEQ only sent back junction sequences with no quality scores, so filtering was done differently. Here immunoSEQ multiplex PCR was the method, and the copy in TCRdb shows in-frame clones only, minus some. For V, J and clone size, that table is used; D and trimming come from the DNA. Altogether approximately 2,300,000 clones are present, about nine tenths being singletons, with the ten largest covering 0.37%. Worth noting for this clone: Its antigen is not identified.

Sequencing was done on a sample of naive CD4+ T cells from PBMCs. The sample's subset: CD45RA+ positively selected. The TCR sequence derives from a young man in good health. Some clones in this sample may be carry-over from other donors' samples.

Here the CDR3 reads CASSDTGHTYNEQFF. The CDR3 bases are TGTGCCAGCAGCGACACAGGACACACCTACAATGAGCAGTTCTTC. This chain connects TRBV9 to TRBJ2-1; D may be TRBD1 (5 bases). This CDR3 region has 15 residues. Trimming took 3 bases from V and 2 from J, leaving 12 bases between them. CDR1 is SGDLS, CDR2 YYNGEE, per germline.